What follows are 19 T cell receptor beta chains derived from one specimen sequenced in a study of T cell changes during pregnancy in multiple sclerosis. Generated by immunoSEQ multiplex PCR, the TCRdb table keeps only in-frame clones and is missing some. Among some 62,000 clones listed, 80% to 95% were seen once. The sample was peripheral blood, taken in the second trimester of pregnancy. These receptor sequences come from a female donor in good health, enrolled as a control in a pregnancy study.

The rearrangement links TRBV27 to TRBJ2-5; 8 bases align to TRBD1. With 1 base clipped from V and 5 bases from J, the junction kept 6 bases outside the gene matches. The V gene's germline CDR1 is MNHEY and CDR2 SMNVEV (reference sequence). This CDR3 spans 15 amino acids. CDR3 in amino acids: CASSLLARTGETQYF. CDR3 bases: TGTGCCAGCAGTTTATTAGCACGGACAGGGGAGACCCAGTACTTC.

The genes are TRBV19 and TRBJ2-7; 11 bases fit TRBD1. The CDR3 is made up of 16 amino acids. Germline V gene data show CDR1 as LNHDA and CDR2 as SQIVND (reference sequence). V gave up 1 base and J gave up 0 bases; unmatched junction bases: 2. The DNA of the CDR3 is TGTGCCAGTAGTATAGCCGGACAGGGGGCCTCCTACGAGCAGTACTTC. This codes for CASSIAGQGASYEQYF.

CDR3 nucleotide sequence: TGTGCCATCAGCAGGTCCGGGGGTTCCACAGATACGCAGTATTTT. Translating gives CAISRSGGSTDTQYF. The chain combines TRBV10-3 with TRBJ2-3; a possible D gene is TRBD2 (6 bases). This CDR3 is built from 15 residues. The V end was cut by 6 bases, the J end by 2 bases, with 15 bases between. Germline loops: CDR1 ENHRY, CDR2 SYGVKD.

The table lists this clone with a few counts. The J gene is TRBJ1-2, the V gene TRBV20-1; D is possibly TRBD1 (6 bases). The germline V and J ends were trimmed by 8 bases and 6 bases, with 13 bases remaining between them. The CDR3 extends over 11 amino acids. The germline gives CDR1 DFQATT, CDR2 SNEGSKA (reference sequence). As DNA, the CDR3 is TGCAGTACAGGGAGTGGCAATGGCTACACCTTC. Amino acids: CSTGSGNGYTF.

The rearrangement uses TRBV6-5 and TRBJ2-5; 7 nucleotides match TRBD2. V trimming: 8 bases; J trimming: 1 base; junction bases outside the gene matches: 7. The CDR3 extends over 14 amino acids. CDR1 and CDR2 from the germline V gene are MNHEY and SVGAGI. CDR3 protein: CASGRGGSQETQYF. CDR3 nucleotides: TGTGCCAGCGGCCGGGGCGGGAGCCAAGAGACCCAGTACTTC.

This chain joins TRBV5-1 and TRBJ2-5; D is possibly TRBD2 (6 bases). This CDR3 is 14 amino acids long. Trimming removed 4 bases from V and 5 bases from J, with 15 bases in between. Germline CDR1 reads SGHRS; CDR2 reads YFSETQ. The CDR3 protein is CASSGGTRGETQYF. The CDR3 nucleotides read TGCGCCAGCAGCGGCGGGACTCGTGGGGAGACCCAGTACTTC.

The chain links TRBV2 to TRBJ1-2; D may be TRBD1 (6 bases). Germline V gene sequence: CDR1 SNHLY, CDR2 FYNNEI. V lost 8 bases and J 8 bases, leaving 15 bases between the germline ends. The CDR3 has 12 residues. This CDR3 reads CASRDNLLGYTF. In DNA, the CDR3 is TGTGCCAGCCGGGACAATCTTCTGGGCTACACCTTC.

DNA for the CDR3: TGTGCCAGCAGCTGGTCCGGGACAGGGGCCTTCGAAGCTTTCTTT. Its protein product is CASSWSGTGAFEAFF. J is TRBJ1-1 and V is TRBV5-4, with 10 bases fitting TRBD1. The CDR3 is 15 residues long. The V segment lost 3 bases and the J segment 8 bases; nucleotides outside the gene matches: 10. In germline, CDR1 is SGHNT, CDR2 YYREEE (reference sequence). Combining the CDR3 with reference TRBV5-4 and TRBJ1-1 gives the whole variable domain ETGVTQSPTHLIKTRGQQVTLRCSSQSGHNTVSWYQQALGQGPQFIFQYYREEENGRGNFPPRFSGLQFPNYSSELNVNALELDDSALYLCASSWSGTGAFEAFFGQGTRLTVV.

As DNA, the CDR3 is TGTGCCAGCAGCGCGCAACTAGCGGGAGGGCGTGAGCAGTTCTTC. Protein product: CASSAQLAGGREQFF. The chain uses TRBV7-9 and TRBJ2-1; 13 bases are shared with TRBD2. This CDR3 is built from 15 residues. The junction had 7 bases not matched to a gene; V was cut back by 5 bases and J by 9 bases. CDR1 SEHNR and CDR2 FQNEAQ come from the germline V gene (reference sequence). Supplemented by reference TRBV7-9 and TRBJ2-1, the full variable domain reads DTGVSQNPRHKITKRGQNVTFRCDPISEHNRLYWYRQTLGQGPEFLTYFQNEAQLEKSRLLSDRFSAERPKGSFSTLEIQRTEQGDSAMYLCASSAQLAGGREQFFGPGTRLTVL.

About this clone: At one of its ends the junction is not consistent with the germline gene, which may arise from a read error. The chain uses TRBV23-1 and TRBJ1-5; D gene ambiguous. TRBV23-1 is reported as an ORF; its role is uncertain. The CDR3 is 11 residues long. In nucleotides, the CDR3 is TGCGCCAGCAGCCAATGCCGGTCCCAGCATTTT. Translating it yields CASSQCRSQHF.

This chain uses TRBV19 with TRBJ2-1; 9 bases align to TRBD2. This CDR3 comprises 12 residues. The J segment lost 11 bases and the V segment lost 9 bases, leaving 8 bases of the junction unmatched. The germline V gene has CDR1 LNHDA and CDR2 SQIVND (reference sequence). The CDR3: CASRRAGGQQFF. The CDR3 DNA sequence: TGTGCCAGCCGTCGGGCGGGGGGGCAGCAGTTCTTC.

This clone was seen only once. The chain is built from TRBV18 and TRBJ1-6, with a tentative D call TRBD1 (5 bases). The CDR3 consists of 14 residues. Germline assignment: CDR1 KGHSH and CDR2 LQKENI. V was cut by 3 bases and J by 12 bases, with 15 bases left in between. The CDR3 sequence is CASSPGEGTGPLHF. In nucleotides, the CDR3 is TGTGCCAGCTCACCGGGGGAGGGGACGGGACCCCTCCACTTT.

The chain links TRBV6-5 to TRBJ2-7, with TRBD1 matching over 9 bases. Germline V CDR1 and CDR2: MNHEY, SVGAGI. V shed 5 bases and J 6 bases; nucleotides not matched to a gene: 11. This CDR3 is built from 15 residues. The CDR3 nucleotides read TGTGCCAGCAGTAAACCGCCGGGACAGGGTTTCGAGCAGTACTTC. It translates to CASSKPPGQGFEQYF.

The V and J genes are TRBV30 and TRBJ2-1; 11 nucleotides agree with TRBD2. Trimming at V came to 0 bases and at J to 9 bases, leaving 10 bases not matched to a gene. Germline CDR1 and CDR2: GTSNPN and SVGIG (reference sequence). This CDR3 is 16 amino acids long. As DNA, the CDR3 is TGTGCCTGGAGTGTACCGGGTAGCGGGGGGGCTCGTGAGCAGTTCTTC. Translating gives CAWSVPGSGGAREQFF.

J is TRBJ1-4 and V is TRBV14; tentative D call: TRBD1 (6 bases). In germline, CDR1 is SGHDN, CDR2 FVKESK. The CDR3 is 14 amino acids. V gave up 6 bases and J gave up 7 bases, with 15 bases separating them. The CDR3 is CASRPTGTSEKLFF. For the CDR3, the DNA is TGTGCCAGCAGGCCGACCGGGACAAGTGAAAAACTGTTTTTT. Variable domain in full (rest from reference TRBV14 and TRBJ1-4): EAGVTQFPSHSVIEKGQTVTLRCDPISGHDNLYWYRRVMGKEIKFLLHFVKESKQDESGMPNNRFLAERTGGTYSTLKVQPAELEDSGVYFCASRPTGTSEKLFFGSGTQLSVL.

This chain joins TRBV25-1 and TRBJ1-3, with TRBD1 as a possible D gene (5 bases). Deletions cut 2 bases from V and 0 bases from J, with 8 bases between. The CDR3 is 15 amino acids. Germline V gene data show CDR1 as MGHDK and CDR2 as SYGVNS. For the CDR3, the DNA is TGTGCCAGCAGTGAAGGGGCCTCCTCTGGAAACACCATATATTTT. Translating gives CASSEGASSGNTIYF.

The rearrangement joins TRBV7-3 to TRBJ1-2; a possible D gene is TRBD1 (5 bases). Trimming shortened V by 1 base and J by 4 bases, and 19 bases separated the two germline ends. The CDR3 has 17 amino acids. Germline CDR1 SGHTA, CDR2 FQGTGA. For the CDR3, the DNA is TGTGCCAGCAGCTTAAAATTAAGCCCGTCGACAGCCTATGGCTACACCTTC. This codes for CASSLKLSPSTAYGYTF.

CDR3 in DNA: TGTGCCAGCATAGACAGGGGGCTTGGGGCCAACGTCCTGACTTTC. Its protein product is CASIDRGLGANVLTF. The chain has TRBV6-6 and TRBJ2-6; 10 nucleotides agree with TRBD1. The CDR3 is made up of 15 amino acids. Germline V lookup: CDR1 MNHNY, CDR2 SVGAGI (reference sequence). The trim removed 7 bases at V and 3 bases at J, leaving 3 bases unmatched.

The genes are TRBV6-4 and TRBJ2-3, with 8 bases lining up with TRBD2. CDR3 length equals 15 residues. Looked up from germline, CDR1 is MRHNA and CDR2 is SNTAGT. The ends lost 6 bases at V and 0 bases at J; junction bases unmatched: 5. The CDR3, as DNA: TGTGCCAGCAGACCTGCTAGCGGGAGCACAGATACGCAGTATTTT. It specifies CASRPASGSTDTQYF.